This TCR beta chain was sequenced in a study of cytomegalovirus exposure and HLA in healthy donors. The length of the CDR3 is 16 residues. The ends lost 4 bases at V and 4 bases at J; junction bases unmatched: 13. Germline values: CDR1 SGDLS, CDR2 YYNGEE. The PCR employed 60 Vbeta primers together with 13 Jbeta primers. Libraries were prepared by immunoSEQ multiplex PCR; TCRdb keeps only in-frame clonotypes and omits some of them. The repertoire has approximately 100,000 clones, around four fifths of them found once; the top ten carry approximately 4.4%. The TCR comes from a middle-aged woman in good health and CMV-seronegative. This chain uses TRBV9 with TRBJ1-2; 7 bases align to TRBD1. Sequencing was carried out using PBMCs. This CDR3 is CASSPETGIGPYGYTF. The CDR3 nucleotides read TGTGCCAGCAGCCCTGAGACAGGGATCGGGCCCTATGGCTACACCTTC. The whole variable domain, filled in from reference TRBV9 and TRBJ1-2, reads DSGVTQTPKHLITATGQRVTLRCSPRSGDLSVYWYQQSLDQGLQFLIQYYNGEERAKGNILERFSAQQFPDLHSELNLSSLELGDSALYFCASSPETGIGPYGYTFGSGTRLTVV.